This is a list of T cell receptor beta chains from one sample in a study of T cells after yellow fever vaccination. TCRdb passed the 5' RACE reads through MiXCR, listing each CDR3 protein once. The table has hundreds of thousands of distinct CDR3 sequences, roughly 13% seen once. Sample: PBMCs, taken on the day of the yellow fever booster vaccination. The receptor set was obtained from a man aged 25-45 years who received the YFV17D yellow fever vaccine. CDR3s include the opening cysteine and the closing phenylalanine or tryptophan.

V gene | CDR3 protein
TRBV19 | CASSSPNPAGAVDEQYF
TRBV20-1 | CSAPLFNEQFF
TRBV28 | CAILDRTNTGELFF
TRBV20-1 | CSAIQQGANEKLFF
TRBV9 | CASSVAWSRSYNEQFF
TRBV20-1 | CSAQLAGGVRGETQYF
TRBV18 | CASSRERQYEQYF
TRBV18 | CASSAKRQSHEQFF
TRBV19 | CASSIGPGKLFF
TRBV4-3 | CASSQDQGRPGEKLFF
TRBV6-5 | CASSYSFGVPVSYNEQFF
TRBV24-1 | CATSDSGRYEQYF
TRBV20-1 | CSARDSRLVRYF
TRBV28 | CAVQGRDQPQHF
TRBV7-3 | CASSQRIAGSTDTQYF
TRBV20-1 | CCARGATSGRIDEQFF
TRBV15 | CAASGPTYNEQFF
TRBV7-8 | CASSLWLVRYNSPLHF
TRBV12-3/TRBV12-4 | CASSALDEQFF
TRBV6-2/TRBV6-3 | CASSYAGTTYEQYF
TRBV15 | CATSRAGGVRSGNTIYF
TRBV12-5 | CASGSPVTSGLYNEQFF
TRBV12-3/TRBV12-4 | CASSLGIEQYF
TRBV20-1 | CSASLGAGNTEAFF
TRBV29-1 | CSVGGHEQFF
TRBV30 | CAWSVGHGLREQYF
TRBV7-9 | CASSFDGPGREQFF
TRBV7-6 | CASSLAPKGVYEQYF
TRBV27 | CASSSRGRVYGYTF
TRBV5-1 | CASSISPSGRLYNEQFF
TRBV7-9 | CASSLGTGEFF
TRBV12-3/TRBV12-4 | CASSFGDNSYEQYF
TRBV10-2 | CASSWTGSVNEQFF
TRBV30 | CAGTGGAYNEQFF
TRBV5-1 | CASSSDSSIPGTQYF
TRBV5-1 | CASSLAREETQYF
TRBV6-5 | CASSYSPTEVFSQYF
TRBV7-2 | CASSGDDRGTDTQYF
TRBV6-2/TRBV6-3 | CASTMGGWGNEQFF
TRBV5-1 | CASSVNEESPLHF
TRBV3-1 | CASSHGDFHYEQYF
TRBV15 | CATSPRTGGYEQYF
TRBV5-8 | CASSRTQNTEAFF
TRBV19 | CASSWPGGSNEQFF
TRBV20-1 | CSASVAGDYEQYF
TRBV28 | CASSSGQVPGEQYF
TRBV15 | CATSARKGGGYNEQFF